The 18 T cell receptor beta chains below come from one sample, sequenced in a study of T cells in Graves' hyperthyroidism and ophthalmopathy. RNA transcripts were the template for amplifying TCR beta CDR3 regions. HTBI primers were the set used in a first-round RT-PCR of the TCR CDR3. TCRdb processed the multiplex PCR reads anew with MiXCR; each CDR3 protein has one entry. The sample lists about 600,000 distinct CDR3 sequences; around 16% were seen once. Specimen: blood. Every receptor here comes from a woman in her forties with Graves' ophthalmopathy.

This rearrangement joins TRBV5-1 to TRBJ2-5, with TRBD1 matching over 11 bases. The CDR3 spans 16 residues. Germline CDR1 SGHRS, CDR2 YFSETQ. Unmatched junction bases numbered 5, after V lost 0 bases and J lost 4 bases. The CDR3 spells CASSLGGQGAVETQYF. CDR3 nucleotide sequence: TGCGCCAGCAGCTTGGGTGGACAGGGGGCCGTAGAGACCCAGTACTTC.

V and J are TRBV18 and TRBJ1-6; weak D call: TRBD1 (6 bases). V was shortened by 3 bases and J by 7 bases, with 13 bases between the two germline ends. The CDR3 has 15 amino acids. Germline V gene sequence: CDR1 KGHSH, CDR2 LQKENI. The DNA for the CDR3 is TGTGCCAGCTCACCGTCGACAGGCCTAAATTCACCCCTCCACTTT. Protein sequence: CASSPSTGLNSPLHF.

In its sample, this clonotype was seen many times. The chain has TRBV20-1 and TRBJ2-1; D might be TRBD2 (6 bases). V was clipped by 4 bases and J by 1 base, with 26 bases between them. CDR3 length: 19 amino acids. CDR1 is DFQATT, CDR2 SNEGSKA, per germline (reference sequence). The CDR3 protein is CSAILIDPWEAGSYNEQFF. Here the CDR3 DNA reads TGCAGTGCTATACTCATCGACCCGTGGGAGGCAGGGTCCTACAATGAGCAGTTCTTC.

This clonotype has only a few counts. This rearrangement joins TRBV4-1 to TRBJ2-7; D may match TRBD1 or TRBD2 (5 bases each). CDR3 length: 15 amino acids. Looked up from germline, CDR1 is MGHRA and CDR2 is YSYEKL. V lost 1 base, J lost 1 base, and 11 bases lay in between. The CDR3: CASSQAGLGSYEQYF. In DNA, the CDR3 is TGCGCCAGCAGCCAAGCGGGGCTTGGGTCCTACGAGCAGTACTTC.

This clonotype was counted at least ten times. The chain couples TRBV5-1 to TRBJ2-7, with D perhaps being TRBD1 or TRBD2 (6 bases each). Germline lookup yields CDR1 SGHRS and CDR2 YFSETQ. The V gene lost 0 bases and the J gene lost 5 bases, with 12 bases spanning the gap. The CDR3 length is 14 residues. CDR3 bases: TGCGCCAGCAGCTTGGTTTGGGGGGCGGACGAGCAGTACTTC. Residues: CASSLVWGADEQYF.

About this clonotype itself: An end of the junction differs from the germline gene, which may be a read error. The CDR3 nucleotides are TGTGCCACCAGCCGAGATGTGGGAAACACCATATATTTT. Residues: CATSRDVGNTIYF. V usage is TRBV15 and J usage is TRBJ1-3; D uncertain. This CDR3 comprises 13 residues. Germline CDR1 is LNHNV and CDR2 is YYDKDF (reference sequence).

This clonotype was seen only a few times. The chain employs TRBV12-3 or TRBV12-4 and TRBJ2-7; 10 bases fit TRBD1. The CDR3 spans 15 residues. V lost 3 bases to trimming and J lost 2 bases; unmatched junction nucleotides: 4. CDR3 sequence reads: CASSFSGTGAYEQYF. The CDR3 DNA reads as TGTGCCAGCAGTTTCTCCGGGACAGGGGCCTACGAGCAGTACTTC.

This clonotype was picked up many times. This rearrangement joins TRBV20-1 to TRBJ2-7; TRBD2 matches at 7 bases. The trim removed 6 bases at V and 2 bases at J, leaving 13 bases unmatched. The CDR3 length is 15 residues. Germline assignment: CDR1 DFQATT and CDR2 SNEGSKA (reference sequence). The CDR3 DNA reads TGCAGTGCCGCAAAGAACTCTAGCGGAACCTACGAGCAGTACTTC. This encodes CSAAKNSSGTYEQYF.

This clonotype has a handful of counts. This chain uses TRBV19 with TRBJ1-4; no clear D. The CDR3 covers 11 residues. The V gene's germline CDR1 is LNHDA and CDR2 SQIVND (reference sequence). The germline V and J ends were trimmed by 4 bases and 6 bases, with 3 bases remaining between them. This chain's CDR3 is CASSKDEKLFF. The CDR3 DNA follows: TGTGCCAGTAGTAAAGATGAAAAACTGTTTTTT.

V and J are TRBV5-1 and TRBJ2-3; D call uncertain. Germline V gives CDR1 SGHRS, CDR2 YFSETQ. Trimming took 3 bases from V and 2 from J, leaving 10 bases between them. The CDR3 extends over 14 amino acids. CDR3 nucleotides: TGCGCCAGCAGCTCCCTGACCTTCACAGATACGCAGTATTTT. Translated: CASSSLTFTDTQYF.

Many counts were recorded for this clonotype. V usage is TRBV20-1 and J usage is TRBJ2-5; perhaps D is TRBD1 or TRBD2 (6 bases each). Germline V lookup: CDR1 DFQATT, CDR2 SNEGSKA (reference sequence). Trimming pared 1 base from V and 5 bases from J, leaving 20 bases between. The CDR3 is 16 residues long. The CDR3 coding sequence is TGCAGTGCTAGAGGTCGGGGGCAGTTTACCCGGGAGACCCAGTACTTC. The encoded protein is CSARGRGQFTRETQYF.

In its sample, this clonotype was seen many times. The chain recombines TRBV18 with TRBJ2-7; D tentatively reads TRBD1 or TRBD2 (5 bases each). Looked up from germline, CDR1 is KGHSH and CDR2 is LQKENI. This CDR3 has 14 amino acids. Between the trimmed V and J ends, which lost 5 bases and 7 bases, there was a span of 18 bases. DNA of the CDR3: TGTGCCAGCTCATCCGGGCCCCAGGGACGGGAGCAGTACTTC. Its translation is CASSSGPQGREQYF.

This clonotype was observed a handful of times. V gene TRBV19 combines with J gene TRBJ1-5; TRBD1 matches 8 bases. Germline values: CDR1 LNHDA, CDR2 SQIVND (reference sequence). The CDR3 runs 17 residues. Losses at the gene ends were 4 bases for V and 3 bases for J; bases not matched to a gene: 11. Here the CDR3 DNA reads TGTGCCAGTAGTACCTGGCGGGGACAGGACTACAATCAGCCCCAGCATTTT. Translation gives CASSTWRGQDYNQPQHF.

The V and J genes are TRBV6-1 and TRBJ2-3, with D perhaps matching TRBD2 (7 bases). The V gene lost 10 bases and the J gene lost 5 bases, with 19 bases spanning the gap. CDR1 and CDR2 (germline): MNHNS, SASEGT. This CDR3 has 14 amino acids. The CDR3 DNA follows: TGTGCCACGAGATTCGGGGGGCGAGAAGATACGCAGTATTTT. It translates to CATRFGGREDTQYF.

This clonotype has at least ten counts. The V and J genes are TRBV2 and TRBJ2-7; D unresolved. The CDR3 length is 11 residues. Looked up from germline, CDR1 is SNHLY and CDR2 is FYNNEI. V was clipped by 4 bases and J by 4 bases, with 5 bases between them. CDR3 region: CASSGGYEQYF. For the CDR3, the DNA is TGTGCCAGCAGTGGGGGATACGAGCAGTACTTC.

The chain couples TRBV20-1 to TRBJ2-7; D remains unclear. This CDR3 has 15 residues. Germline CDR1 DFQATT, CDR2 SNEGSKA (reference sequence). V shed 5 bases and J shed 0 bases, with 17 bases lying between them. The CDR3 DNA sequence: TGCAGTGCTCCTTCGAGACTGACGGCCTCCTACGAGCAGTACTTC. Residues: CSAPSRLTASYEQYF.

The J gene is TRBJ1-2, the V gene TRBV12-3 or TRBV12-4; maybe TRBD1 (6 bases). V was clipped by 6 bases and J by 8 bases, with 16 bases between them. The CDR3 covers 13 residues. The CDR3: CASRVQGARGYTF. CDR3 DNA: TGTGCCAGCAGAGTACAGGGAGCAAGGGGCTACACCTTC.

This sequence joins TRBV27 and TRBJ2-1; 14 bases fit TRBD2. The CDR3 extends over 14 amino acids. The germline gives CDR1 MNHEY, CDR2 SMNVEV (reference sequence). V lost 8 bases, J lost 7 bases, and 4 bases stayed unmatched. Here the CDR3 reads CASQGLAGVNEQFF. The DNA of the CDR3 is TGTGCCAGCCAGGGACTAGCGGGAGTGAATGAGCAGTTCTTC.